Listed below are T cell receptor beta chains from one sample, sequenced in a study of blood T cell repertoires in COVID-19. Sequencing used immunoSEQ multiplex PCR; TCRdb keeps in-frame clones, though not all of them. The table lists some 97,000 clones, about 85% of them singletons. Sequencing input: peripheral blood. The receptors stem from a human donor in a cohort sampled during active COVID-19. Each CDR3 is given with its conserved first and last residue. D genes are given only for firm matches. Clone size is stated in some rows and not others, as once, few, many or a class when expanded.

clone_size j_call d_call v_call cdr3_nt cdr3_aa
once TRBJ1-2 TRBD1 TRBV18 TGTGCCAGCTCACCCTTGGGACAGGACTATGGCTACACCTTC CASSPLGQDYGYTF
NA TRBJ1-2 NA TRBV7-9 TGTGCCAGCAGCTTCTATACAGCGGAGCTTTCCGTTCTCTTC CASSFYTAELSVLF
NA TRBJ2-1 TRBD2 TRBV7-8 TGTGCCAGCAGCCCACCTCGAGCGGGGGGCTCCTACAATGAGCAGTTCTTC CASSPPRAGGSYNEQFF
once TRBJ2-1 NA TRBV9 TGTGCCAGCAGCGTAGGGCGGTACAATGAGCAGTTCTTC CASSVGRYNEQFF
NA TRBJ2-2 NA TRBV3-1/TRBV3-2 TGTGCCAGCAGCCAACGCCCGGACTCGACTGGGGAGCTGTTTTTT CASSQRPDSTGELFF
NA TRBJ2-5 TRBD2 TRBV18 TGTGCCAGCTCACCATTTGAGGGCGGGGGGGGCCAAGAGACCCAGTACTTC CASSPFEGGGGQETQYF
NA TRBJ2-1 NA TRBV5-1 TGCGCCAGCAGCTTGGGACAGTACAATGAGCAGTTCTTC CASSLGQYNEQFF
NA TRBJ2-7 TRBD2 TRBV18 TGTGCCAGCTCACCTAGCGGGGGGGCTTACGAGCAGTACTTC CASSPSGGAYEQYF
NA TRBJ2-3 NA TRBV2 TGTGCCAGCAGTTTAAATTGGAGGGGCCGGGGCACAGATACGCAGTATTTT CASSLNWRGRGTDTQYF
NA TRBJ2-1 NA TRBV5-1 TGCGCCAGCAGCCCGGAGGTGCTAGCCAACAATGAGCAGTTCTTC CASSPEVLANNEQFF
NA TRBJ1-5 TRBD1 TRBV4-3 TGCGCCAGCAGCCAGGATTGGACAGGGGCAAATCAGCCCCAGCATTTT CASSQDWTGANQPQHF
NA TRBJ1-5 NA TRBV3-1/TRBV3-2 TGTGCCAGCAGCCCGAGATTAGGGGATCGGCCCCAGCATTTT CASSPRLGDRPQHF
NA TRBJ1-1 NA TRBV30 TGTGCCTGGAGGGCGGGATTTTGGACTGAAGCTTTCTTT CAWRAGFWTEAFF
NA TRBJ1-2 NA TRBV7-9 TGTGCCAGCAGCTTAGCGGGGGCAGGCTCGTATGGCTACACCTTC CASSLAGAGSYGYTF
NA TRBJ1-2 TRBD1 TRBV6-5 TGTGCCAGCAGCGTGGGACAGCTTTATGGCTACACCTTC CASSVGQLYGYTF
once TRBJ1-1 NA TRBV25-1 TGTGCCAGCAGTGGGTTTTTTCAGGGTGGCACTGAAGCTTTCTTT CASSGFFQGGTEAFF
NA TRBJ1-2 NA TRBV25-1 TGTGCCAGCAGTTCGGGGGGATCTGGCTACACCTTC CASSSGGSGYTF